This T cell receptor beta chain was identified during a study of blood T cell repertoires in COVID-19. Germline loops: CDR1 SGHRS, CDR2 YFSETQ. This CDR3 region has 13 residues. V was shortened by 0 bases and J by 6 bases, with 7 bases between the two germline ends. Sequenced by immunoSEQ multiplex PCR; TCRdb stores in-frame clones only, minus some. The repertoire holds around 300,000 clones, with about 90% as singletons. The chain joins TRBV5-1 to TRBJ2-1, with D unclear. The TCR originated in a man between 18 and 29 years old with active or convalescent COVID-19. Sequenced material: peripheral blood. The CDR3 is CASSLGLINEQFF. The CDR3 DNA follows: TGCGCCAGCAGCTTGGGTCTTATCAATGAGCAGTTCTTC.